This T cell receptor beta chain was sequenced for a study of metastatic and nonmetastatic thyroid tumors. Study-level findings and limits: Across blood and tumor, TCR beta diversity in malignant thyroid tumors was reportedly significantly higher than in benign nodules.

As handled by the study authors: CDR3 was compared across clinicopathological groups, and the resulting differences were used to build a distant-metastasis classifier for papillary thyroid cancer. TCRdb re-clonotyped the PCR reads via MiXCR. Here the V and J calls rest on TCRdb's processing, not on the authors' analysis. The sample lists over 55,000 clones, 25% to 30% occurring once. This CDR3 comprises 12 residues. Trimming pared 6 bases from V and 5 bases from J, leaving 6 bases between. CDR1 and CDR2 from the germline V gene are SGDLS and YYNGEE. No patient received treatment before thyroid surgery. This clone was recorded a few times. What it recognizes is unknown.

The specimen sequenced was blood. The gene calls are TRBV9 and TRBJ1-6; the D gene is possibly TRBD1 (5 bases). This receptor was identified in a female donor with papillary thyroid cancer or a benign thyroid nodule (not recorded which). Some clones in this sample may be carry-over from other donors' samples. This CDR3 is CASKGDNSPLHF. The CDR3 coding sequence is TGTGCCAGCAAAGGGGATAATTCACCCCTCCACTTT. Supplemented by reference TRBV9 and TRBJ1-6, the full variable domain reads DSGVTQTPKHLITATGQRVTLRCSPRSGDLSVYWYQQSLDQGLQFLIQYYNGEERAKGNILERFSAQQFPDLHSELNLSSLELGDSALYFCASKGDNSPLHFGNGTRLTVT.